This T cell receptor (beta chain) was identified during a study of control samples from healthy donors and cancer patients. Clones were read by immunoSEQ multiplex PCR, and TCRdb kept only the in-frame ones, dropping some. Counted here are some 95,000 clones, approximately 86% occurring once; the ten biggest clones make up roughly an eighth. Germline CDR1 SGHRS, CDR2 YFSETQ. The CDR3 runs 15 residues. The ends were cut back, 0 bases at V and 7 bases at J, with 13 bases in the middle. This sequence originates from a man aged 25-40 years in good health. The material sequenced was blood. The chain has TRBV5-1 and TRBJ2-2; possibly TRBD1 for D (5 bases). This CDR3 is CASSLVQGLSGELFF. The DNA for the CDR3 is TGCGCCAGCAGCTTGGTTCAGGGTTTAAGCGGGGAGCTGTTTTTT.